This TCR beta chain was sequenced for a study of radiotherapy plus CTLA-4 blockade in lung cancer. About the study: In around 17% of patients, objective responses were seen; roughly 30% had disease control.

The study, taken as a whole, reports: Once radiotherapy plus ipilimumab had been given, TCR clones derived from tumor expanded in blood.

Generated by immunoSEQ multiplex PCR, the TCRdb table keeps only in-frame clones and is missing some. The sample contains approximately 100,000 clones, more than 75% of which appear only once. A remark on this clone: Its antigen is not identified.

V was clipped by 0 bases and J by 4 bases, with 6 bases between them. The CDR3 has 14 residues. Germline CDR1 reads MNHEY; CDR2 reads SMNVEV (reference sequence). Chemo-refractory metastatic non-small-cell lung cancer patients were treated with focal radiation plus CTLA-4 blockade with ipilimumab. The source was peripheral blood, collected from a patient treated with radiotherapy plus ipilimumab. This TCR was sampled from a human donor with non-small cell lung cancer that progressed on radiotherapy plus ipilimumab. Some clones in this sample may be carry-over from other donors' samples. The chain couples TRBV27 to TRBJ2-2; D gene unclear. CDR3 coding DNA: TGTGCCAGCAGTTTATCTTGGGTCACCGGGGAGCTGTTTTTT. Protein product: CASSLSWVTGELFF.